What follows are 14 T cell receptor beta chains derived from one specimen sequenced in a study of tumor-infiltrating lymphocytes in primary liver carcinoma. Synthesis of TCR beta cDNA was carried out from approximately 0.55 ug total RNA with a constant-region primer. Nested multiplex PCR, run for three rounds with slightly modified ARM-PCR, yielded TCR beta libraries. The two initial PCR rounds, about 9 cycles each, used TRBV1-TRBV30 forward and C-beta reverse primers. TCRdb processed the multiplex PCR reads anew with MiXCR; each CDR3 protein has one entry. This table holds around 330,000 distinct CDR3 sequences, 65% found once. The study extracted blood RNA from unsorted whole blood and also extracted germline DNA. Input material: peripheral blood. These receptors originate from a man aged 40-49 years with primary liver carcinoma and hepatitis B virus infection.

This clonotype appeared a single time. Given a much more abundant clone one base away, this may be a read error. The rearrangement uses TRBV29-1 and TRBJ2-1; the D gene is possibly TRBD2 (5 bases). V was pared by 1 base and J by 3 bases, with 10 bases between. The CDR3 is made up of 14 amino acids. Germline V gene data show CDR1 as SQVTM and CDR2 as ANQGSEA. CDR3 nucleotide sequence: TGCAGCGTTGAAGGGACTGGGGTCTACAATGAGCAGTTCTTC. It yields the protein CSVEGTGVYNEQFF.

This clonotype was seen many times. The DNA for the CDR3 is TGTGCCAGCAGCTTCGTCAATCAGCCCCAGCATTTT. Translating it yields CASSFVNQPQHF. V usage is TRBV7-9 and J usage is TRBJ1-5; unclear D gene. Germline CDR1 is SEHNR and CDR2 is FQNEAQ (reference sequence). CDR3 length: 12 amino acids. The V gene lost 3 bases and the J gene lost 3 bases, with 3 bases spanning the gap.

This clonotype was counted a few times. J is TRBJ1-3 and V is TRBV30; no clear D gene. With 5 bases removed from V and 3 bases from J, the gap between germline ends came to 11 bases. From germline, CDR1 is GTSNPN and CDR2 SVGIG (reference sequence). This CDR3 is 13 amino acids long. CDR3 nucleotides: TGTGCCTGGTTGTCGGGGTATGGAAACACCATATATTTT. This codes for CAWLSGYGNTIYF. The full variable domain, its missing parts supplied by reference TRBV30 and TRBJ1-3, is SQTIHQWPATLVQPVGSPLSLECTVEGTSNPNLYWYRQAAGRGLQLLFYSVGIGQISSEVPQNLSASRPQDRQFILSSKKLLLSDSGFYLCAWLSGYGNTIYFGEGSWLTVV.

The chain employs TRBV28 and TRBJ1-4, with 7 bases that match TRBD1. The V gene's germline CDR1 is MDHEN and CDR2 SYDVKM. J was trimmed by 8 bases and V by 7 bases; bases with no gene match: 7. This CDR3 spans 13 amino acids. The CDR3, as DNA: TGTGCCAGCACTACAGGGGAGGAGGAAAAACTGTTTTTT. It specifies CASTTGEEEKLFF.

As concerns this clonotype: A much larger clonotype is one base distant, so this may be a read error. The CDR3 nucleotides read TGTACCAGCAGCTTAGCTGGGACCCCAACCTACGAGCAGTACTTC. Its translation is CTSSLAGTPTYEQYF. The chain recombines TRBV11-2 with TRBJ2-7; possibly TRBD1 or TRBD2 for D (5 bases each). The CDR3 has 15 amino acids. Germline V lookup: CDR1 SGHAT, CDR2 FQNNGV.

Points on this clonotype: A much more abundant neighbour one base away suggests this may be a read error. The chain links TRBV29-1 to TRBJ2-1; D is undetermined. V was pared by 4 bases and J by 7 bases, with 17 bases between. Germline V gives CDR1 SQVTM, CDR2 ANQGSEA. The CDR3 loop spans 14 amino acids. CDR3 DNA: TGCAGCGTTGTATCCCTTAGCCGTCTGAATGAGCAGTTCTTC. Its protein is CSVVSLSRLNEQFF.

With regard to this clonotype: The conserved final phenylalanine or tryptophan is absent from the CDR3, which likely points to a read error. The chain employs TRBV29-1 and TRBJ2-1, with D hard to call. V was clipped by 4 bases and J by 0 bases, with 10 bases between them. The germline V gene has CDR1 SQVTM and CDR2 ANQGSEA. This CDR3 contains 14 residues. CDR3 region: CSVVAANSYNEQFL. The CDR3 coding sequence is TGCAGCGTTGTCGCCGCGAACTCCTACAATGAGCAGTTCTTA.

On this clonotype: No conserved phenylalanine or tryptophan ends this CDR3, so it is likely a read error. As DNA, the CDR3 is TGTGCCAGCAGTACCTCTCGAGGGACTGAGGACTATGGCTACACCATA. This encodes CASSTSRGTEDYGYTI. The chain joins TRBV6-6 to TRBJ1-2; D perhaps matches TRBD1 (5 bases). The length of the CDR3 is 16 residues. Germline loops: CDR1 MNHNY, CDR2 SVGAGI (reference sequence). V was shortened by 5 bases and J by 3 bases, with 19 bases between the two germline ends.

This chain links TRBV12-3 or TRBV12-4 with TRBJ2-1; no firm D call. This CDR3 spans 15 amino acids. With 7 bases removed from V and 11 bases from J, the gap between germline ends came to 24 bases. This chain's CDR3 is CASTSGSAPPRKQFF. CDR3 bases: TGTGCCAGCACTTCTGGCTCTGCCCCCCCTCGTAAGCAGTTCTTC.

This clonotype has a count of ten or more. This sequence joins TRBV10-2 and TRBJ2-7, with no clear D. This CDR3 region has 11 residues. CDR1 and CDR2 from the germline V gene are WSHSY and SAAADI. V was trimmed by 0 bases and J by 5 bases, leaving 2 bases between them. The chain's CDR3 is CASSESHEQYF. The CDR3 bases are TGCGCCAGCAGTGAGTCCCACGAGCAGTACTTC.

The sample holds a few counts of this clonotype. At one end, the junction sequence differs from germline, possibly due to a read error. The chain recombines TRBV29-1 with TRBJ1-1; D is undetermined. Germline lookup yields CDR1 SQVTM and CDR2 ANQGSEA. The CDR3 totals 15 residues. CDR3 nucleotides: TGTAGCGTTGCGGCACGGTGGGGAATGAACACTGAAGCTTTCTTT. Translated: CSVAARWGMNTEAFF.

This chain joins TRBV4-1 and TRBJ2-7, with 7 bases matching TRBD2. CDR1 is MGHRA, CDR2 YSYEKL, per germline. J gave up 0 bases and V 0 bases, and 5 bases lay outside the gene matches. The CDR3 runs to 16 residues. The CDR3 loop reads CASSQEGGSGSYEQYF. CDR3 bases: TGCGCCAGCAGCCAAGAGGGGGGGTCCGGCTCCTACGAGCAGTACTTC.

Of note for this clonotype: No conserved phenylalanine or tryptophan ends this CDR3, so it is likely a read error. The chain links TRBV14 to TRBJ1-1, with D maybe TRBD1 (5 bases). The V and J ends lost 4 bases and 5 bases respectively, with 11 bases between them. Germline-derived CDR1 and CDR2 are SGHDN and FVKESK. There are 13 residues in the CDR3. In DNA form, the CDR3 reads TGTGCCAGCAGCCTCTGGGGGGGGACTGAAGCTTTCGTT. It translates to CASSLWGGTEAFV.

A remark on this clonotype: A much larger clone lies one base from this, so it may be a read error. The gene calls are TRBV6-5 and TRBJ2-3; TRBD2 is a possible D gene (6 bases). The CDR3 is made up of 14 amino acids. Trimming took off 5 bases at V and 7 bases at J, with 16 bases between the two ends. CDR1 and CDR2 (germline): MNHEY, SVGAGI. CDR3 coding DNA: TGTGCCAGCAGTACGGGAGCAGGGTCCAATACGCAGTATTTT. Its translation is CASSTGAGSNTQYF.